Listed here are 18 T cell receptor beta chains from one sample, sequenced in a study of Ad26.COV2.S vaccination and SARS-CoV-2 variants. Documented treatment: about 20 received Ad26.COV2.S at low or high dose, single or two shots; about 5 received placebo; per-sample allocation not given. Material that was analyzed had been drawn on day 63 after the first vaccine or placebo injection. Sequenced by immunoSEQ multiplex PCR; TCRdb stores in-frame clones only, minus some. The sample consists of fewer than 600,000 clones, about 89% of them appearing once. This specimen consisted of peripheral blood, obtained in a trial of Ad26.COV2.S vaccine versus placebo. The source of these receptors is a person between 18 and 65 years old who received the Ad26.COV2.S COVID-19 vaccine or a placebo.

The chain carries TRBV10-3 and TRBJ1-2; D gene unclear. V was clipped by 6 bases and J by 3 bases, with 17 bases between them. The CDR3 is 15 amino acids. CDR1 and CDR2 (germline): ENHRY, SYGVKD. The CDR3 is CAISSPAADDYGYTF. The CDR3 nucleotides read TGTGCCATCAGCTCTCCGGCCGCGGATGACTATGGCTACACCTTC.

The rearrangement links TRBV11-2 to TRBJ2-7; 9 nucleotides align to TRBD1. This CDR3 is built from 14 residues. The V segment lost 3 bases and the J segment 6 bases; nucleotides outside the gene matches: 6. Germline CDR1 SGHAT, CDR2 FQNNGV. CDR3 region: CASSFIQGASEQYF. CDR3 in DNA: TGTGCCAGCAGCTTCATACAGGGGGCCTCCGAGCAGTACTTC.

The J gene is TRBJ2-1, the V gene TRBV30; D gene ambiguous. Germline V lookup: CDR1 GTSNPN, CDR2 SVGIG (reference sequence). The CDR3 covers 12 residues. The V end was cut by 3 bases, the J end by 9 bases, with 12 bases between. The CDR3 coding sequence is TGTGCCTGGAGCCGCGTGCTAGTTGAGCAGTTCTTC. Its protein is CAWSRVLVEQFF.

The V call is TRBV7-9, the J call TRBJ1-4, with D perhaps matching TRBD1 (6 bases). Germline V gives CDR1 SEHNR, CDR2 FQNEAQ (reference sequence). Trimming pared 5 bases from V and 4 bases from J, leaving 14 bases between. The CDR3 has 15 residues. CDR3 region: CASSLKGGLNEKLFF. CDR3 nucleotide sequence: TGTGCCAGCAGCCTCAAGGGGGGGCTTAATGAAAAACTGTTTTTT.

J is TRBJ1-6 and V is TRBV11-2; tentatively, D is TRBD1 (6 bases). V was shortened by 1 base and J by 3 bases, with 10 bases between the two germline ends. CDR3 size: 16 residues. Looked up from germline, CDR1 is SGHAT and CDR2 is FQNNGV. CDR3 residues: CASSLGYRVYNSPLHF. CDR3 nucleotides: TGTGCCAGCAGCTTAGGGTACAGGGTCTATAATTCACCCCTCCACTTT. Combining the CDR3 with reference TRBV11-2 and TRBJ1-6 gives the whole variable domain EAGVAQSPRYKIIEKRQSVAFWCNPISGHATLYWYQQILGQGPKLLIQFQNNGVVDDSQLPKDRFSAERLKGVDSTLKIQPAKLEDSAVYLCASSLGYRVYNSPLHFGNGTRLTVT.

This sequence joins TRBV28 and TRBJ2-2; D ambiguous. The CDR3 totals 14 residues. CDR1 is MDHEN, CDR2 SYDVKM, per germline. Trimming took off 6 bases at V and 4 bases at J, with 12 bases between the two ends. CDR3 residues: CASSFSLVTGELFF. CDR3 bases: TGTGCCAGCAGCTTTTCCCTCGTCACCGGGGAGCTGTTTTTT.

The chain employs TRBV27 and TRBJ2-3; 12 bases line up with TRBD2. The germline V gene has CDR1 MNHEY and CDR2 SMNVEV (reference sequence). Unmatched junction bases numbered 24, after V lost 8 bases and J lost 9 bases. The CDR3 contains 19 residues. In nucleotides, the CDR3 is TGTGCCAGCGACCCTTCTAGCGGGAGGGCGCGCCCTAGTTTATCAACGCAGTATTTT. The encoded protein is CASDPSSGRARPSLSTQYF.

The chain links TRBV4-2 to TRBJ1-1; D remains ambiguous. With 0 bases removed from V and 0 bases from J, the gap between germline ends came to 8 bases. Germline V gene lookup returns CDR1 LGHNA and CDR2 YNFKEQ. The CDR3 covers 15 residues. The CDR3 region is CASSQEAGMNTEAFF. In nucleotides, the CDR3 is TGTGCCAGCAGCCAAGAGGCGGGAATGAACACTGAAGCTTTCTTT.

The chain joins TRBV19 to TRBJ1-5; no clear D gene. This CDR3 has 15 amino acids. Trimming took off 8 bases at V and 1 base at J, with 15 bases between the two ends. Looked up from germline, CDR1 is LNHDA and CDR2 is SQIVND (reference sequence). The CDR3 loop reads CASRQAAFSNQPQHF. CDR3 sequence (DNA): TGTGCCAGTCGGCAGGCCGCTTTCAGCAATCAGCCCCAGCATTTT.

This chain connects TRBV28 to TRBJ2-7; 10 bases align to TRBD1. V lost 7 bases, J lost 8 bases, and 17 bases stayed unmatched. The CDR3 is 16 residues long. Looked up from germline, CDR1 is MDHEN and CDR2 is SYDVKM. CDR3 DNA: TGTGCCAGCACTTTGGGCGGACAGGGGGGCGGCAAGAAGCAGTACTTC. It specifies CASTLGGQGGGKKQYF.

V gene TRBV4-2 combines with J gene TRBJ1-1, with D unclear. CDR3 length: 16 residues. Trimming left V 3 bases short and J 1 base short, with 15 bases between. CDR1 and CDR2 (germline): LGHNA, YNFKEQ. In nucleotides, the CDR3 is TGTGCCAGCAGCCAGGTAGTTGGGGAATCGAACACTGAAGCTTTCTTT. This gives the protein CASSQVVGESNTEAFF.

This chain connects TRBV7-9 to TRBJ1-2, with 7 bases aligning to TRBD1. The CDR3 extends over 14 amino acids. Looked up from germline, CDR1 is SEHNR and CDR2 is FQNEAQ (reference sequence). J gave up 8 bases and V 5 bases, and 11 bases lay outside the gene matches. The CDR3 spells CASSPDRSRGGYTF. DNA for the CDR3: TGTGCCAGCAGCCCGGACAGGTCAAGGGGAGGCTACACCTTC.

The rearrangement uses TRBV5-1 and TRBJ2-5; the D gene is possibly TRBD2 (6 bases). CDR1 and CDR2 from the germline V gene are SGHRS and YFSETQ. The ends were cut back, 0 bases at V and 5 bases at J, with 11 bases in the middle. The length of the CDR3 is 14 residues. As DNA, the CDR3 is TGCGCCAGCAGCTTGGCGGGAGTAGAGGAGACCCAGTACTTC. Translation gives CASSLAGVEETQYF.

CDR3 in DNA: TGTGCCAGCATTCTCGGGACAGGGGTAGATACGCAGTATTTT. This codes for CASILGTGVDTQYF. This chain links TRBV2 with TRBJ2-3; 10 bases align to TRBD1. There are 14 residues in the CDR3. Germline CDR1 is SNHLY and CDR2 is FYNNEI. Trimming removed 7 bases from V and 5 bases from J; junction bases left unmatched: 6.

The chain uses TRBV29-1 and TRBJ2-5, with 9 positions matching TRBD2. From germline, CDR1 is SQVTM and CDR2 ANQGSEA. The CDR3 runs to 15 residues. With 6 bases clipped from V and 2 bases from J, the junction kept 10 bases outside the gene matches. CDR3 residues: CSVGPSGGTQETQYF. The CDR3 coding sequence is TGCAGCGTAGGCCCAAGCGGGGGGACTCAAGAGACCCAGTACTTC. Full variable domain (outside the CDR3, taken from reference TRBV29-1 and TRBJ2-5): SAVISQKPSRDICQRGTSLTIQCQVDSQVTMMFWYRQQPGQSLTLIATANQGSEATYESGFVIDKFPISRPNLTFSTLTVSNMSPEDSSIYLCSVGPSGGTQETQYFGPGTRLLVL.

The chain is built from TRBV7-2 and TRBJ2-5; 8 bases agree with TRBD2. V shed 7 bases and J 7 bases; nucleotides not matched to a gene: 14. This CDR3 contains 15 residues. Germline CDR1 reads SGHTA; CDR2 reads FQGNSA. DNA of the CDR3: TGTGCCAGCACCCGACTAGCGTCATACCTGGGGACCCAGTACTTC. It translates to CASTRLASYLGTQYF.

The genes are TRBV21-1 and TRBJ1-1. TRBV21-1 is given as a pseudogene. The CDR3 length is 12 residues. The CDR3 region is CASSLPSREAFF. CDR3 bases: TGTGCCAGCAGCCTCCCTTCGCGTGAAGCTTTCTTT.

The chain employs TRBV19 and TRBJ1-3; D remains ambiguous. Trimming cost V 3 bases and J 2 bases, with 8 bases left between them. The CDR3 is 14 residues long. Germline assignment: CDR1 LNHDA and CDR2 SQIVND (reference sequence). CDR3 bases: TGTGCCAGTAGTATCCGCATAACTGGAAACACCATATATTTT. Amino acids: CASSIRITGNTIYF.